This TCR beta chain was captured by sequencing in a study of shared clonotypes between healthy human individuals. Regarding this clone: The antigen is undetermined.

Whole-study results and caveats: The low donor count limited represented genetic and exposure-history diversity. Generally, naive subsets (rather than memory subsets) showed larger estimated richness. Sorted-subset samples were not fully sequenced, rarefaction indicated.

TCRdb's copy holds only in-frame clones and misses some; the assay was immunoSEQ multiplex PCR. The sample lists a few million clones, about 92% occurring once. This sequence originates from a young man in good health. Sequenced input: naive CD4+ T cells sorted from blood. As to subset: CD45RA+ positively selected.

The CDR3 region has the DNA TGTGCCAGCAGCTCCCGACTAGCCAATGAGCAGTTCTTC. Translating it yields CASSSRLANEQFF. The rearrangement links TRBV5-4 to TRBJ2-1; 7 nucleotides line up with TRBD2. The trim removed 3 bases at V and 6 bases at J, leaving 3 bases unmatched. Germline CDR1 reads SGHNT; CDR2 reads YYREEE (reference sequence). The CDR3 extends over 13 amino acids.